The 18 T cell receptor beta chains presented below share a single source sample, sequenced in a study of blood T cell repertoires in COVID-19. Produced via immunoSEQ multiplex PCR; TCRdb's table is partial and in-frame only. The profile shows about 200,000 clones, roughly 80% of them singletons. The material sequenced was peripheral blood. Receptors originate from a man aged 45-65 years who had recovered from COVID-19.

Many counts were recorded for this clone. The CDR3 is CASSQDAGLSQPQHF. For the CDR3, the DNA is TGCGCCAGCAGCCAAGACGCAGGGCTGTCTCAGCCCCAGCATTTT. This chain links TRBV4-1 with TRBJ1-5, with D perhaps matching TRBD1 (5 bases). V lost 0 bases, J lost 6 bases, and 12 bases lay in between. The germline V gene encodes CDR1 MGHRA and CDR2 YSYEKL. This CDR3 region has 15 residues.

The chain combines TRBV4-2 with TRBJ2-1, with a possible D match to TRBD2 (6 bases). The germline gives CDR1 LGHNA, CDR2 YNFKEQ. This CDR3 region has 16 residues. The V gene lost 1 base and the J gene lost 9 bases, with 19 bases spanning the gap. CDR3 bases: TGTGCCAGCAGCCAAGGTAGCGGAGCTAGATATGGTGAGCAGTTCTTC. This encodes CASSQGSGARYGEQFF.

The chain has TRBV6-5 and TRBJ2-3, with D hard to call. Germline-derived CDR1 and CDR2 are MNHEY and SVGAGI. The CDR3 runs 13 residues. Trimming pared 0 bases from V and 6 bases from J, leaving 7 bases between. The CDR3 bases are TGTGCCAGCAGTTACTCGTATCAGGATACGCAGTATTTT. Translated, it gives CASSYSYQDTQYF.

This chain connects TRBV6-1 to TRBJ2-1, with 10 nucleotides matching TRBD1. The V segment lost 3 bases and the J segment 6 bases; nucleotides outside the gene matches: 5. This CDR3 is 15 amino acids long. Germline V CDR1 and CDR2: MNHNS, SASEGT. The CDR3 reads CASSDPGQGPNEQFF. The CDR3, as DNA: TGTGCCAGCAGTGACCCGGGACAGGGGCCCAATGAGCAGTTCTTC.

The DNA of the CDR3 is TGCGCCAGCCAGAACGGTATAGCGGGAGGGTACGAGCAGTACTTC. It yields the protein CASQNGIAGGYEQYF. The chain has TRBV5-1 and TRBJ2-7; 11 bases fit TRBD2. The V segment lost 7 bases and the J segment 4 bases; nucleotides outside the gene matches: 10. CDR3 length: 15 residues. Germline assignment: CDR1 SGHRS and CDR2 YFSETQ.

CDR3 protein: CASSQGLLYEQYF. The CDR3 coding sequence is TGTGCCAGCAGCCAGGGACTGCTCTACGAGCAGTACTTC. This chain links TRBV3-1 (or the pseudogene TRBV3-2) with TRBJ2-7; TRBD2 is a possible D gene (6 bases). Trimming cost V 3 bases and J 3 bases, with 9 bases left between them. The CDR3 loop spans 13 amino acids. Germline lookup yields CDR1 LGHDT and CDR2 YNNKEL (reference sequence).

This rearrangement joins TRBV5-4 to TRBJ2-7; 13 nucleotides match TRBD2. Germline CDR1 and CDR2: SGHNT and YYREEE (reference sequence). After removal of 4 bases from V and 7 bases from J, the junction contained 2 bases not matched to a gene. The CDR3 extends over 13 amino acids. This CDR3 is CASSAGLAGEQYF. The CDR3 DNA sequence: TGTGCCAGCAGCGCGGGACTAGCGGGGGAGCAGTACTTC.

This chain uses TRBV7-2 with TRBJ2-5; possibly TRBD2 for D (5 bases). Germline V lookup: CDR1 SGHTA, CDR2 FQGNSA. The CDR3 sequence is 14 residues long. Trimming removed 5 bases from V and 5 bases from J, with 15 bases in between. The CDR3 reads CASSLLGGRETQYF. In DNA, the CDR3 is TGTGCCAGCAGCCTGCTCGGAGGACGGGAGACCCAGTACTTC.

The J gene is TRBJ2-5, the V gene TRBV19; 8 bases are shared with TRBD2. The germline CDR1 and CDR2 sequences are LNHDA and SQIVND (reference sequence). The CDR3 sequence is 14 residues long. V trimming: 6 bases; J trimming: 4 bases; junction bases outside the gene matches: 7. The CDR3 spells CASSKGLGGETQYF. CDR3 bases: TGTGCCAGTAGCAAGGGACTAGGAGGAGAGACCCAGTACTTC.

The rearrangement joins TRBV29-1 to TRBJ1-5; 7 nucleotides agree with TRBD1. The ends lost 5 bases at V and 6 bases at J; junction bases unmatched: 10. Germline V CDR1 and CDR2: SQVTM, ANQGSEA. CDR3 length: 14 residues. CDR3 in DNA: TGCAGCGTTTCTGCGGGACAGTATGGTCAGCCCCAGCATTTT. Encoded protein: CSVSAGQYGQPQHF.

CDR3: CASSPGDRDNEQFF. The CDR3 bases are TGTGCCAGCAGCCCGGGAGATCGGGACAATGAGCAGTTCTTC. V and J are TRBV11-3 and TRBJ2-1; D may be TRBD2 (6 bases). The CDR3 covers 14 residues. V was pared by 5 bases and J by 5 bases, with 13 bases between. Germline CDR1 reads SGHNT; CDR2 reads YENEEA.

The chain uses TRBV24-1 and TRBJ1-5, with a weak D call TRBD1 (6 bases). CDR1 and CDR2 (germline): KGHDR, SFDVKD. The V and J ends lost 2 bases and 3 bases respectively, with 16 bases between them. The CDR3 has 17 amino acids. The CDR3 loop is CATSDSAQGDLNQPQHF. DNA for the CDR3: TGTGCCACCAGTGATTCGGCACAGGGAGACCTCAATCAGCCCCAGCATTTT.

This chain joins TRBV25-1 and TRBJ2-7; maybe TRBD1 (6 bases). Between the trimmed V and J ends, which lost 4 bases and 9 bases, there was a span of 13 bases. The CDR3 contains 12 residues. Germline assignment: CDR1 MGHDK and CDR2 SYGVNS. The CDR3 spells CASSGDTMAQYF. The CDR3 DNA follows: TGTGCCAGCAGTGGGGACACCATGGCGCAGTACTTC.

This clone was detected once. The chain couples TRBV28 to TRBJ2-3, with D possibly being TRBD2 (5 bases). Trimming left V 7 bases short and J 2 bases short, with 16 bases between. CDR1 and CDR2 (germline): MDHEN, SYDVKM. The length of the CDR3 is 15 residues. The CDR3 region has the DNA TGTGCCAGCATCCAAGCGGACCTTGTCACAGATACGCAGTATTTT. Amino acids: CASIQADLVTDTQYF.

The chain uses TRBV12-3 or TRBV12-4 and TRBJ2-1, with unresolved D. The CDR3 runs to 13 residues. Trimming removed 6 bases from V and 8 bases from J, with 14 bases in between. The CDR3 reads CASRPDTWDEQFF. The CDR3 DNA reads TGTGCCAGCAGACCTGACACCTGGGATGAGCAGTTCTTC.

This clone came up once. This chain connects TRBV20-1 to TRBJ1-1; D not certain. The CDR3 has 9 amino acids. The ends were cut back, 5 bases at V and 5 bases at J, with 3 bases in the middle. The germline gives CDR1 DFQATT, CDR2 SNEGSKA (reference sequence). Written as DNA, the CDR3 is TGCAGTGCTGAGACTGAAGCTTTCTTT. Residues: CSAETEAFF.

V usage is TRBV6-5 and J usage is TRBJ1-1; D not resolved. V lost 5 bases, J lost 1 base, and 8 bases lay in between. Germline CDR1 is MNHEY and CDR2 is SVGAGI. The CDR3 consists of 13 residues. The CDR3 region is CASSRSRNTEAFF. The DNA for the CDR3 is TGTGCCAGCAGTCGGTCAAGGAACACTGAAGCTTTCTTT.

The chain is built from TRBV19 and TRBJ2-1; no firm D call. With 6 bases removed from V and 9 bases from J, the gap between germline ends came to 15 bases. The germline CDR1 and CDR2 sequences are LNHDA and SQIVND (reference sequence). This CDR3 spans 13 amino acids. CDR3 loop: CASSVRPGPEQFF. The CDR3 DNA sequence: TGTGCCAGTAGCGTCCGTCCCGGTCCTGAGCAGTTCTTC.